Each of the 3 T cell receptor beta chains below was sequenced from the same sample in a study of CD8 T cells in Susac syndrome. Random hexamers were used to reverse transcribe roughly 0.45 to 1 ug of RNA. TCRdb used MiXCR to reprocess the immunoSEQ multiplex PCR reads, holding one entry per CDR3 protein. Among 250,000 to 300,000 distinct CDR3 sequences listed, about 91% were seen once. The sample taken for sequencing was CD8+ T cells from PBMCs. These receptors all come from a human donor with multiple sclerosis.

This chain links TRBV28 with TRBJ2-5, with D uncertain. CDR3 length: 15 residues. With 2 bases removed from V and 5 bases from J, the gap between germline ends came to 15 bases. Germline CDR1 MDHEN, CDR2 SYDVKM. The CDR3 loop reads CASSLMAVPGETQYF. In DNA form, the CDR3 reads TGTGCCAGCAGTTTAATGGCCGTCCCCGGGGAGACCCAGTACTTC.

About this clonotype itself: One end of the junction does not line up with germline, which may come from a read error. The chain carries TRBV27 and TRBJ2-5; D may be TRBD2 (5 bases). The CDR3 sequence is 12 residues long. The V gene's germline CDR1 is MNHEY and CDR2 SMNVEV (reference sequence). CDR3 bases: TGTGCCAGCAGTCCACACGGGCGTTTGCGGGACTTC. Translation gives CASSPHGRLRDF.

This clonotype was recorded once. The V and J genes are TRBV9 and TRBJ1-3, with D maybe TRBD1 (6 bases). V was cut by 5 bases and J by 1 base, with 13 bases left in between. The germline V gene has CDR1 SGDLS and CDR2 YYNGEE. CDR3 length: 15 residues. The CDR3 protein is CASSSTGTSGNTIYF. CDR3 DNA sequence: TGTGCCAGCAGTTCTACAGGGACATCTGGAAACACCATATATTTT. The full variable domain, rest sourced from reference TRBV9 and TRBJ1-3, is DSGVTQTPKHLITATGQRVTLRCSPRSGDLSVYWYQQSLDQGLQFLIQYYNGEERAKGNILERFSAQQFPDLHSELNLSSLELGDSALYFCASSSTGTSGNTIYFGEGSWLTVV.